Below are 30 T cell receptor beta chains sequenced from a single sample in a study of blood T cell repertoires in COVID-19. TCRdb's copy holds only in-frame clones and misses some; the assay was immunoSEQ multiplex PCR. The sample shows some 90,000 clones, around nine tenths of them seen only once. The source material was peripheral blood. These receptors were taken from a man in his forties or fifties with acute or convalescent COVID-19.

This clone was detected a few times. V usage is TRBV4-1 and J usage is TRBJ1-1; D is uncertain. Trimming cost V 1 base and J 3 bases, with 18 bases left between them. The CDR3 length is 17 residues. The germline V gene encodes CDR1 MGHRA and CDR2 YSYEKL. CDR3 sequence reads: CASSQGSGRRSHTEAFF. The DNA of the CDR3 is TGCGCCAGCAGCCAAGGAAGCGGGCGCAGGAGCCACACTGAAGCTTTCTTT.

The table lists this clone with a count of one. The chain couples TRBV6-6 to TRBJ1-4; D remains unclear. Trimming shortened V by 9 bases and J by 0 bases, and 8 bases separated the two germline ends. Germline CDR1 reads MNHNY; CDR2 reads SVGAGI (reference sequence). The CDR3 is 13 amino acids. The DNA of the CDR3 is TGTGCCAGTTCCCTTGCAACTAATGAAAAACTGTTTTTT. This codes for CASSLATNEKLFF.

V and J are TRBV28 and TRBJ1-5; no firm D call. Germline values: CDR1 MDHEN, CDR2 SYDVKM. V was trimmed by 5 bases and J by 5 bases, leaving 19 bases between them. The CDR3 loop spans 16 amino acids. Here the CDR3 reads CASSPPLPQSHQPQHF. The DNA of the CDR3 is TGTGCCAGCAGTCCCCCGCTGCCACAGAGTCATCAGCCCCAGCATTTT.

The chain is built from TRBV9 and TRBJ1-2; 9 bases align to TRBD1. The length of the CDR3 is 13 residues. The V and J ends lost 3 bases and 8 bases, in that order; junction bases with no gene match: 5. Germline loops: CDR1 SGDLS, CDR2 YYNGEE. CDR3 DNA sequence: TGTGCCAGCAGCGCCACAGGGGGCACGGGCTACACCTTC. This gives the protein CASSATGGTGYTF.

The rearrangement joins TRBV7-9 to TRBJ1-1; D possibly corresponds to TRBD1 (6 bases). Trimming cost V 4 bases and J 0 bases, with 9 bases left between them. Germline V gives CDR1 SEHNR, CDR2 FQNEAQ (reference sequence). The CDR3 length is 14 residues. As DNA, the CDR3 is TGTGCCAGCAGCTCAACAGGGATGAACACTGAAGCTTTCTTT. It codes for CASSSTGMNTEAFF.

The chain couples TRBV5-6 to TRBJ1-2; a possible D gene is TRBD1 (6 bases). This CDR3 comprises 14 residues. Trimming removed 6 bases at V and 4 bases at J, with 16 bases between. Germline CDR1 is SGHDT and CDR2 is YYEEEE. As DNA, the CDR3 is TGTGCCAGCATGGGCAGGGGTGGTTCCTATGGCTACACCTTC. Encoded protein: CASMGRGGSYGYTF. Full variable domain (remainder filled in from reference TRBV5-6 and TRBJ1-2): DAGVTQSPTHLIKTRGQQVTLRCSPKSGHDTVSWYQQALGQGPQFIFQYYEEEERQRGNFPDRFSGHQFPNYSSELNVNALLLGDSALYLCASMGRGGSYGYTFGSGTRLTVV.

The J gene is TRBJ1-2, the V gene TRBV7-9; tentatively, D is TRBD1 (6 bases). The CDR3 is 15 residues long. V lost 5 bases, J lost 6 bases, and 19 bases lay in between. From germline, CDR1 is SEHNR and CDR2 FQNEAQ (reference sequence). The CDR3 DNA sequence: TGTGCCAGCAGCCCGGGCCCCACAGGGACCAATGGCTACACCTTC. This sequence encodes CASSPGPTGTNGYTF.

The chain joins TRBV30 to TRBJ2-1; 7 bases align to TRBD1. Looked up from germline, CDR1 is GTSNPN and CDR2 is SVGIG (reference sequence). Losses at the gene ends were 3 bases for V and 1 base for J; bases not matched to a gene: 6. There are 15 residues in the CDR3. The DNA for the CDR3 is TGTGCCTGGAGCGCCGGGACAGCTTCCTACAATGAGCAGTTCTTC. Translated, it gives CAWSAGTASYNEQFF.

V usage is TRBV6-2 or TRBV6-3 and J usage is TRBJ2-7; D call uncertain. Looked up from germline, CDR1 is MNHEY and CDR2 is SVGEGT. The V end was cut by 5 bases, the J end by 1 base, with 9 bases between. The length of the CDR3 is 13 residues. The CDR3 spells CASSRPRSYEQYV. The DNA for the CDR3 is TGTGCCAGCAGTCGTCCTAGGTCCTACGAGCAGTACGTC.

This rearrangement joins TRBV20-1 to TRBJ1-5; D is possibly TRBD1 (5 bases). CDR3 length: 14 amino acids. The V gene lost 3 bases and the J gene lost 1 base, with 10 bases spanning the gap. The V gene's germline CDR1 is DFQATT and CDR2 SNEGSKA (reference sequence). The CDR3 sequence: CSASGASSNQPQHF. The CDR3 region has the DNA TGCAGTGCTAGTGGGGCATCAAGCAATCAGCCCCAGCATTTT.

This sequence joins TRBV18 and TRBJ2-7; D possibly corresponds to TRBD1 (6 bases). Germline CDR1 KGHSH, CDR2 LQKENI. The CDR3 length is 15 residues. Trimming stripped 3 bases from V and 3 bases from J, with 15 bases between. The CDR3 nucleotides read TGTGCCAGCTCACCCTCAGGGGTTACTGACTACGAGCAGTACTTC. This gives the protein CASSPSGVTDYEQYF.

The rearrangement joins TRBV18 to TRBJ2-7; 12 bases are a match to TRBD2. Looked up from germline, CDR1 is KGHSH and CDR2 is LQKENI. This CDR3 is built from 14 residues. The J segment lost 7 bases and the V segment lost 2 bases, leaving 3 bases of the junction unmatched. The CDR3 is CASSPSTSGREQYF. Written as DNA, the CDR3 is TGTGCCAGCTCACCATCGACTAGCGGGAGAGAGCAGTACTTC.

This chain uses TRBV18 with TRBJ2-7; 9 bases match TRBD2. Germline V gene lookup returns CDR1 KGHSH and CDR2 LQKENI. The V gene end was trimmed by 4 bases and the J gene end by 7 bases; junction bases not matched to a gene: 14. This CDR3 has 16 residues. CDR3 nucleotides: TGTGCCAGCTCACAGGGACTAGCTGGGATTTACGTAGAGCAGTACTTC. This codes for CASSQGLAGIYVEQYF.

The gene calls are TRBV7-8 and TRBJ1-1; D is ambiguous. CDR1 is SGHVS and CDR2 is FQNEAQ in the germline V gene. The CDR3 is made up of 14 amino acids. Trimming took off 5 bases at V and 4 bases at J, with 14 bases between the two ends. The CDR3 DNA is TGTGCCAGCAGCCCCTCCACCCTCGGCACTGAAGCTTTCTTT. Translated: CASSPSTLGTEAFF.

This clone was found once. The same CDR3 is also encoded by other DNA sequences in this sample. This sequence joins TRBV11-2 and TRBJ1-1; TRBD1 agrees at 7 bases. The V and J ends lost 3 bases and 7 bases, in that order; junction bases with no gene match: 5. The germline CDR1 and CDR2 sequences are SGHAT and FQNNGV. This CDR3 has 13 residues. The CDR3 nucleotides read TGTGCCAGCAGCTTGGACCGGGACAGTGAAGCTTTCTTT. Protein sequence: CASSLDRDSEAFF.

This rearrangement joins TRBV5-1 to TRBJ1-4, with D possibly being TRBD1 (5 bases). The CDR3 consists of 18 residues. Germline assignment: CDR1 SGHRS and CDR2 YFSETQ. Between the trimmed V and J ends, which lost 0 bases and 10 bases, there was a span of 25 bases. The DNA of the CDR3 is TGCGCCAGCAGCTTGGATTTAGTTGGGGGAGGGATCGGCGGAAAACTGTTTTTT. It yields the protein CASSLDLVGGGIGGKLFF.

This clone was observed once. The chain carries TRBV7-9 and TRBJ1-1, with D unresolved. This CDR3 contains 15 residues. CDR1 and CDR2 from the germline V gene are SEHNR and FQNEAQ (reference sequence). Trimming removed 5 bases at V and 2 bases at J, with 15 bases between. The CDR3: CASSLSLDFNTEAFF. CDR3 nucleotides: TGTGCCAGCAGCCTCTCCCTGGACTTCAACACTGAAGCTTTCTTT.

This clone was seen a few times. The chain joins TRBV9 to TRBJ1-3, with D possibly being TRBD1 (6 bases). There are 13 residues in the CDR3. Germline values: CDR1 SGDLS, CDR2 YYNGEE. V was shortened by 3 bases and J by 4 bases, with 8 bases between the two germline ends. CDR3 in amino acids: CASSGDKGNTIYF. Written as DNA, the CDR3 is TGTGCCAGCAGCGGGGACAAGGGAAACACCATATATTTT. The variable domain in full, completed from reference TRBV9 and TRBJ1-3, reads DSGVTQTPKHLITATGQRVTLRCSPRSGDLSVYWYQQSLDQGLQFLIQYYNGEERAKGNILERFSAQQFPDLHSELNLSSLELGDSALYFCASSGDKGNTIYFGEGSWLTVV.

This chain joins TRBV4-1 and TRBJ2-2, with 13 bases matching TRBD2. This CDR3 has 18 residues. V gave up 1 base and J gave up 7 bases; unmatched junction bases: 9. CDR1 is MGHRA, CDR2 YSYEKL, per germline. The CDR3 region has the DNA TGCGCCAGCAGCCAAGGCTTACTAGGACTAGCGGGAGTCGGGGAGCTGTTTTTT. Translating it yields CASSQGLLGLAGVGELFF.

Comment on this clone: The same CDR3 arises from other DNA sequences in this sample as well. The J gene is TRBJ1-3, the V gene TRBV5-5, with 8 bases lining up with TRBD1. CDR1 SGHKS and CDR2 YYEKEE come from the germline V gene (reference sequence). The CDR3 runs to 15 residues. J was trimmed by 4 bases and V by 0 bases; bases with no gene match: 3. DNA of the CDR3: TGTGCCAGCAGCTTGGAGGGGACAGGAGGAAACACCATATATTTT. This encodes CASSLEGTGGNTIYF. The full variable domain, completed using reference TRBV5-5 and TRBJ1-3, is DAGVTQSPTHLIKTRGQQVTLRCSPISGHKSVSWYQQVLGQGPQFIFQYYEKEERGRGNFPDRFSARQFPNYSSELNVNALLLGDSALYLCASSLEGTGGNTIYFGEGSWLTVV.

The rearrangement joins TRBV28 to TRBJ2-7; 8 bases fit TRBD1. The CDR3 runs to 15 residues. V was pared by 7 bases and J by 5 bases, with 13 bases of the junction left unmatched. Germline CDR1 is MDHEN and CDR2 is SYDVKM. This CDR3 reads CASIMGGTGSHEQYF. In DNA form, the CDR3 reads TGTGCCAGCATCATGGGCGGGACAGGTAGCCACGAGCAGTACTTC.

V gene TRBV7-9 combines with J gene TRBJ2-7; weak D call: TRBD2 (6 bases). The CDR3 runs 13 residues. Trimming stripped 5 bases from V and 5 bases from J, with 13 bases between. Germline V gene lookup returns CDR1 SEHNR and CDR2 FQNEAQ (reference sequence). The CDR3 sequence: CASSVRGTNEQYV. CDR3 nucleotide sequence: TGTGCCAGCAGCGTTCGGGGGACCAACGAGCAGTACGTC.

Only a few counts were recorded for this clone. The gene calls are TRBV5-1 and TRBJ2-1; 8 bases fit TRBD2. This CDR3 comprises 14 residues. V dropped 4 bases and J dropped 4; count of bases not matched to a gene: 4. Germline CDR1 is SGHRS and CDR2 is YFSETQ. The CDR3 bases are TGCGCCAGCAGCACTAGCGGACCTTACAATGAGCAGTTCTTC. Its translation is CASSTSGPYNEQFF.

J is TRBJ2-3 and V is TRBV9; D not certain. The V end lost 0 bases, the J end lost 0 bases, and 11 bases lay between the germline ends. CDR1 SGDLS and CDR2 YYNGEE come from the germline V gene. The CDR3 runs to 16 residues. CDR3 region: CASSVAGWRSTDTQYF. DNA for the CDR3: TGTGCCAGCAGCGTAGCCGGGTGGCGGAGCACAGATACGCAGTATTTT.

The chain couples TRBV7-9 to TRBJ1-4; unclear D gene. Trimming pared 5 bases from V and 7 bases from J, leaving 14 bases between. The V gene's germline CDR1 is SEHNR and CDR2 FQNEAQ (reference sequence). The CDR3 runs 14 residues. CDR3 protein: CASSRLIGGEKLFF. The CDR3 coding sequence is TGTGCCAGCAGCAGACTAATAGGTGGTGAAAAACTGTTTTTT.

The chain employs TRBV3-1 (or the pseudogene TRBV3-2) and TRBJ2-1; 7 nucleotides align to TRBD2. Germline lookup yields CDR1 LGHDT and CDR2 YNNKEL (reference sequence). The V and J ends lost 0 bases and 3 bases, in that order; junction bases with no gene match: 5. The CDR3 loop spans 16 amino acids. CDR3 in amino acids: CASSQEGGDYYNEQFF. CDR3 nucleotides: TGTGCCAGCAGCCAAGAAGGCGGGGACTACTACAATGAGCAGTTCTTC.

This clone was seen a single time. The chain is built from TRBV9 and TRBJ1-4, with TRBD1 matching 9 bases. The CDR3 has 15 residues. Germline lookup yields CDR1 SGDLS and CDR2 YYNGEE. V lost 0 bases to trimming and J lost 5 bases; unmatched junction nucleotides: 2. In nucleotides, the CDR3 is TGTGCCAGCAGCGTAGGGGGGACAGGGAATGAAAAACTGTTTTTT. Encoded protein: CASSVGGTGNEKLFF.

The chain carries TRBV5-4 and TRBJ2-3; tentative D call: TRBD2 (5 bases). The CDR3 runs to 15 residues. Germline V gives CDR1 SGHNT, CDR2 YYREEE (reference sequence). The V end lost 0 bases, the J end lost 2 bases, and 10 bases lay between the germline ends. CDR3 region: CASSLGAGSTDTQYF. CDR3 DNA sequence: TGTGCCAGCAGCTTGGGGGCGGGTTCCACAGATACGCAGTATTTT.

This rearrangement joins TRBV5-8 to TRBJ2-1, with TRBD2 identical over 8 bases. Trimming removed 2 bases from V and 8 bases from J; junction bases left unmatched: 9. CDR1 and CDR2 (germline): SGHTS, YDEGEE. This CDR3 is built from 15 residues. In DNA form, the CDR3 reads TGTGCCAGCAGCTTAAATAGCGGGACGGCGGATGAGCAGTTCTTC. As protein: CASSLNSGTADEQFF.

V usage is TRBV7-2 and J usage is TRBJ1-3; D gene uncertain. CDR1 and CDR2 (germline): SGHTA, FQGNSA. This CDR3 has 12 residues. Trimming cost V 5 bases and J 4 bases, with 6 bases left between them. CDR3 nucleotide sequence: TGTGCCAGCAGCCTCCCCGGAAACACCATATATTTT. Residues: CASSLPGNTIYF.